This T cell receptor beta chain comes out of a study of regulatory dendritic cells for organ transplantation. Study-wide background: Day 6 dendritic cell cultures were stimulated with LPS.

Sorted T cells were CFSE-labeled and cultured less than 6 days with allogeneic regulatory or mature dendritic cells at 1:10. The CDR3 length is 14 residues. CDR1 is MNHEY and CDR2 is SMNVEV in the germline V gene (reference sequence). V was pared by 1 base and J by 2 bases, with 9 bases between. A word on this clone: Its antigen is not known.

Sequencing used immunoSEQ multiplex PCR; TCRdb keeps in-frame clones, though not all of them. The sample lists over 9,500 clones; about 90% were seen once. Findings of the study overall: Memory T cells were less diverse than naive, with memory CD8+ most oligoclonal.

J is TRBJ2-7 and V is TRBV27; D unclear. The receptor's source is a human donor in good health. What was sequenced was naive CD8+ T cells from blood cultured with regulatory dendritic cells. Indicated subset: CD45RA+ naive T cells. Here the CDR3 DNA reads TGTGCCAGCAGTTTATTTGGCGGCCCCTACGAGCAGTACTTC. It translates to CASSLFGGPYEQYF.